This TCR beta chain is drawn from a study of control samples from healthy donors and cancer patients. Only in-frame clones appear in the TCRdb table, and some are missing; sequencing was by immunoSEQ multiplex PCR. This sample has roughly 88,000 clones, with approximately 90% found just once. This clone has just a few counts. The length of the CDR3 is 14 residues. V trimming: 6 bases; J trimming: 2 bases; junction bases outside the gene matches: 5. Germline V lookup: CDR1 ENHRY, CDR2 SYGVKD. Sample: blood. The sequence derives from a woman in her thirties in good health. This rearrangement joins TRBV10-3 to TRBJ1-1; 8 bases agree with TRBD1. The CDR3 region is CAISAQGVNTEAFF. As DNA, the CDR3 is TGTGCCATCAGCGCACAGGGGGTAAACACTGAAGCTTTCTTT.